This T cell receptor (beta chain) appears in the sequencing data of a study of T cells in Graves' hyperthyroidism and ophthalmopathy. Comments on this clonotype: Its antigen is unidentified.

General study results and limits: Most expanded thyroid clonotypes above 0.001 also appeared in blood. The model predicted ophthalmopathy a median approximately seven months before onset.

With a duration under 2 months, the hyperthyroidism was newly diagnosed in patients aged 18 to 65. Lactation, pregnancy, other autoimmune disease or uncontrolled infection excluded patients. Germline V CDR1 and CDR2: MRHNA, SNTAGT. The CDR3 totals 14 residues. V dropped 6 bases and J dropped 7 bases, with 19 bases sitting between them. What was amplified from RNA transcripts were TCR beta CDR3 regions. Primed by the HTBI set, a first-round RT-PCR was run on the TCR CDR3. MiXCR, run by TCRdb on the multiplex PCR reads, gives a single entry per CDR3 protein. Altogether 400,000 to 600,000 distinct CDR3 sequences are present, less than 25% being singletons, with the ten largest covering 26%.

The chain recombines TRBV6-4 with TRBJ2-7; the D is unclear. Sequences were obtained from blood. The sequence was collected from a man aged 18-30 years with Graves' hyperthyroidism. CDR3 loop: CASSFGSGSVEQYF. The DNA of the CDR3 is TGTGCCAGCAGCTTCGGGTCCGGGTCGGTGGAGCAGTACTTC.